The entry below describes one T cell receptor (beta chain). The antigen remains undetermined. This entry comes from a study of cytomegalovirus exposure and HLA in healthy donors. TCRdb's copy holds only in-frame clones and misses some; the assay was immunoSEQ multiplex PCR. The sample has approximately 270,000 clones, about 90% seen once. Study-wide points: Most observed TCR sequences were rare, whereas some public TCRs were detected in many donors. In the approximately 130 validation repertoires, around 95% of cluster scores exceeded 0, per a later analysis. In vitro testing confirmed a few CMV-associated chains as specific for CMV antigens. Reports credit the classifier with highly specific, highly sensitive diagnosis of cytomegalovirus status.

This CDR3 is built from 14 residues. CDR1 and CDR2 (germline): MNHEY, SVGAGI. Trimming pared 2 bases from V and 3 bases from J, leaving 7 bases between. Sequences were obtained from PBMCs. The J gene is TRBJ2-2, the V gene TRBV6-5, with D possibly being TRBD1 (6 bases). The origin of this receptor is a man younger than 35 in good health and CMV-seropositive. The CDR3 here is CASSYGGDTGELFF. CDR3 in DNA: TGTGCCAGCAGTTACGGGGGCGACACCGGGGAGCTGTTTTTT.